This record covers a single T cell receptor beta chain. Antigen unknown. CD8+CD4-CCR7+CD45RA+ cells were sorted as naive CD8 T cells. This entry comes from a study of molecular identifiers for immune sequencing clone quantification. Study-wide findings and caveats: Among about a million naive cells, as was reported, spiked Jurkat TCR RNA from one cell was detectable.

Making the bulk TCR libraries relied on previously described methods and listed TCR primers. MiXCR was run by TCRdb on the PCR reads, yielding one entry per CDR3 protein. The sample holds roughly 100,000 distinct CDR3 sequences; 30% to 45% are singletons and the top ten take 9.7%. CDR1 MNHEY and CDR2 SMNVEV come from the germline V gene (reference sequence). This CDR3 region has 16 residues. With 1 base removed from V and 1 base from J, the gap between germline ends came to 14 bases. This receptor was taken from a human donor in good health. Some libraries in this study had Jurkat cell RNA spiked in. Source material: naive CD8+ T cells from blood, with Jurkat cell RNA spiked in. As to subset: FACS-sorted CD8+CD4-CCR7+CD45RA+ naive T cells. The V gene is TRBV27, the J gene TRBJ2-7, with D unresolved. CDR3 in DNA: TGTGCCAGCAGTTTATATGCTGACGTTACATCCTACGAGCAGTACTTC. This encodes CASSLYADVTSYEQYF.